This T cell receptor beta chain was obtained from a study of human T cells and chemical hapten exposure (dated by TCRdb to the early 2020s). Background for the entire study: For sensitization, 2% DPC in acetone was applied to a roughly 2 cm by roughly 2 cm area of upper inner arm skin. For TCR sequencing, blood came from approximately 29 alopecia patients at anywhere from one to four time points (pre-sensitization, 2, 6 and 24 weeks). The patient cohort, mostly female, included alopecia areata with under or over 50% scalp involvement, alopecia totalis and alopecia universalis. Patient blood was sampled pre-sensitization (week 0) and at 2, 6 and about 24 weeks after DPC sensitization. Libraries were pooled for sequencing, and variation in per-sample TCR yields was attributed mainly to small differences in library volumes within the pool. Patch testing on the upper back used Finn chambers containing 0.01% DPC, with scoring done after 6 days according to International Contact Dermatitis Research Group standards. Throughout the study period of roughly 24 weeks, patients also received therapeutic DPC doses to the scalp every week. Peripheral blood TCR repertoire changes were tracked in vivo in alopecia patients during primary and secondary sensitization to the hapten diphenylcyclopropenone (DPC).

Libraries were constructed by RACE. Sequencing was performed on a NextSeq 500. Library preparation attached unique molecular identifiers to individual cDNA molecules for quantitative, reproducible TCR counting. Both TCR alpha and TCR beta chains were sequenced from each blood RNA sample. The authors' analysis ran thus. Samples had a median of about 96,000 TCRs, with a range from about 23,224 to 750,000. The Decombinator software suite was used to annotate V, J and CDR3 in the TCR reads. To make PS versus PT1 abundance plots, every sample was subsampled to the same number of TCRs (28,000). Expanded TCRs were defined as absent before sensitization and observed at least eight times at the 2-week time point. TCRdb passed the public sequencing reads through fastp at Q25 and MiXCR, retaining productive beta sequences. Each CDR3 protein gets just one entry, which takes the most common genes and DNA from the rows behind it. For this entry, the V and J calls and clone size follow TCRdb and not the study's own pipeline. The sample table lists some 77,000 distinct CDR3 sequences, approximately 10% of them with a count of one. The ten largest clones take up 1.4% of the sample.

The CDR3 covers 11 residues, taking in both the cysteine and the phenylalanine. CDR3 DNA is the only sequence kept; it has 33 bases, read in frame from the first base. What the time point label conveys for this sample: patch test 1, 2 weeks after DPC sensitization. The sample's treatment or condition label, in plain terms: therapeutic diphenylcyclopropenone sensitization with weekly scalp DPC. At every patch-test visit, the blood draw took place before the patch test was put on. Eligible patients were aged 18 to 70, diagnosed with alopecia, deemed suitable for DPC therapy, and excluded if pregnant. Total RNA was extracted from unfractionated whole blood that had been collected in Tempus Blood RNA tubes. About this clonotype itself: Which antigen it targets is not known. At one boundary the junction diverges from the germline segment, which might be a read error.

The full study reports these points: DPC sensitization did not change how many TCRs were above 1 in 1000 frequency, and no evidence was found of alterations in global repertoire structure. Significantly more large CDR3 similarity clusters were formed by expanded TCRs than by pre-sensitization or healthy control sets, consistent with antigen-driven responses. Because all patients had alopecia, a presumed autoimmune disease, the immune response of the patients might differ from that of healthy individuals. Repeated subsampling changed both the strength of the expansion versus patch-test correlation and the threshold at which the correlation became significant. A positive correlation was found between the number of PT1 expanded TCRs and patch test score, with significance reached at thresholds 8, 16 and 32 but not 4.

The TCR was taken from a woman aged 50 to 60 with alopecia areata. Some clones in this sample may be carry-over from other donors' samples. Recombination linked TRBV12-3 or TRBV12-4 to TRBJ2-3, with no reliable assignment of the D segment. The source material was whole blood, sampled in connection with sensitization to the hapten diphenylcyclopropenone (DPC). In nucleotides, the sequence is TGTGCCAGCGGTTTTGGAAATACGCAGTATTTT. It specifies CASGFGNTQYF.